The clone carrying this T cell receptor beta chain came up a few times. This CDR3 is built from 12 residues. Germline values: CDR1 SGHKS, CDR2 YYEKEE (reference sequence). Trimming cost V 0 bases and J 10 bases, with 10 bases left between them. TCRdb ran MiXCR on the RT-PCR reads and lists one entry per CDR3 protein. The sample holds 650,000 to 800,000 distinct CDR3 sequences, approximately 15% seen once. Sequencing input: memory CD4+ T cells from blood. The chain carries TRBV5-5 and TRBJ1-1; D call uncertain. The source is a female donor in good health, serving as a healthy control. CDR3 nucleotide sequence: TGTGCCAGCAGCTTGGCAGGCCCCAGAGCTTTCTTT. Its translation: CASSLAGPRAFF.